Below are 17 T cell receptor beta chains sequenced from a single sample in a study of cytomegalovirus exposure and HLA in healthy donors. In the PCR, 60 Vbeta and 13 Jbeta primers were used. Repertoires were generated with immunoSEQ multiplex PCR, while TCRdb's copy carries only in-frame clones and drops some. The table includes fewer than 200,000 clones, around three quarters detected once. The sample consisted of PBMCs. The receptors here all came from a boy between 10 and 17 years old in good health and CMV-seronegative.

The rearrangement joins TRBV5-1 to TRBJ2-5, with D perhaps matching TRBD1 (6 bases). V dropped 0 bases and J dropped 5 bases, with 17 bases sitting between them. Looked up from germline, CDR1 is SGHRS and CDR2 is YFSETQ. The CDR3 covers 16 residues. Here the CDR3 DNA reads TGCGCCAGCAGCTTGGGGTTCACAGGGCGGTGGGAGACCCAGTACTTC. Translating gives CASSLGFTGRWETQYF.

The rearrangement links TRBV9 to TRBJ1-1; TRBD1 matches at 9 bases. The V segment lost 4 bases and the J segment 3 bases; nucleotides outside the gene matches: 7. The CDR3 contains 15 residues. Germline V gives CDR1 SGDLS, CDR2 YYNGEE. CDR3 sequence: CASSLSGTGYTEAFF. As DNA, the CDR3 is TGTGCCAGCAGCTTATCCGGGACAGGGTACACTGAAGCTTTCTTT.

The chain has TRBV27 and TRBJ2-5; 12 bases align to TRBD2. V trimming: 5 bases; J trimming: 5 bases; junction bases outside the gene matches: 6. The CDR3 runs 15 residues. CDR1 is MNHEY, CDR2 SMNVEV, per germline (reference sequence). In DNA, the CDR3 is TGTGCCAGCAGTCCCCGACTAGCGGGAGTTGAGACCCAGTACTTC. Its translation is CASSPRLAGVETQYF.

The CDR3 nucleotides read TGTGCCAGTAGTTTCTCGGGATACTCTGGAAACACCATATATTTT. Its translation is CASSFSGYSGNTIYF. The rearrangement links TRBV19 to TRBJ1-3; D is ambiguous. Trimming shortened V by 5 bases and J by 0 bases, and 11 bases separated the two germline ends. This CDR3 contains 15 residues. Germline-derived CDR1 and CDR2 are LNHDA and SQIVND (reference sequence).

The chain couples TRBV4-3 to TRBJ1-4, with D possibly being TRBD1 (5 bases). The CDR3 consists of 18 residues. Trimming left V 0 bases short and J 2 bases short, with 16 bases between. Per the germline V gene, CDR1 is LGHNA and CDR2 is YSLEER. The CDR3 is CASSQDLGGLGTNEKLFF. CDR3 bases: TGCGCCAGCAGCCAAGATCTCGGGGGGTTGGGGACTAATGAAAAACTGTTTTTT.

V is TRBV7-9 and J is TRBJ1-6, with a tentative D call TRBD1 (5 bases). Germline CDR1 SEHNR, CDR2 FQNEAQ (reference sequence). The CDR3 length is 15 residues. Trimming removed 0 bases from V and 6 bases from J, with 9 bases in between. CDR3 sequence (DNA): TGTGCCAGCAGCTTAGCGGAAGGGGTTAATTCACCCCTCCACTTT. Protein product: CASSLAEGVNSPLHF.

This clone has only a few counts. This chain links TRBV9 with TRBJ2-7; TRBD2 matches 11 bases. Looked up from germline, CDR1 is SGDLS and CDR2 is YYNGEE. Trimming at V came to 1 base and at J to 5 bases, leaving 5 bases not matched to a gene. This CDR3 comprises 15 residues. The CDR3: CASSVQLAGADEQYF. The CDR3 coding sequence is TGTGCCAGCAGCGTACAACTAGCGGGAGCGGACGAGCAGTACTTC.

The chain uses TRBV19 and TRBJ2-7, with D unclear. The length of the CDR3 is 14 residues. The germline V gene encodes CDR1 LNHDA and CDR2 SQIVND (reference sequence). The V gene lost 3 bases and the J gene lost 0 bases, with 9 bases spanning the gap. The CDR3 nucleotides read TGTGCCAGTAGTATGCGGTCAACCTCCTACGAGCAGTACTTC. Amino acid sequence: CASSMRSTSYEQYF. Complete variable domain (other parts from reference TRBV19 and TRBJ2-7): DGGITQSPKYLFRKEGQNVTLSCEQNLNHDAMYWYRQDPGQGLRLIYYSQIVNDFQKGDIAEGYSVSREKKESFPLTVTSAQKNPTAFYLCASSMRSTSYEQYFGPGTRLTVT.

V usage is TRBV5-6 and J usage is TRBJ2-7; possibly TRBD1 for D (6 bases). The CDR3 covers 15 residues. V was cut by 0 bases and J by 4 bases, with 14 bases left in between. Germline lookup yields CDR1 SGHDT and CDR2 YYEEEE. The CDR3 region is CASSLEWTDLYEQYF. Written as DNA, the CDR3 is TGTGCCAGCAGCTTGGAGTGGACAGATTTATACGAGCAGTACTTC.

The chain recombines TRBV7-9 with TRBJ1-2, with a possible D match to TRBD1 (5 bases). Between the trimmed V and J ends, which lost 5 bases and 1 base, there was a span of 14 bases. This CDR3 comprises 15 residues. The germline CDR1 and CDR2 sequences are SEHNR and FQNEAQ (reference sequence). The CDR3 nucleotides read TGTGCCAGCAGCCTAGGGGCCGGGAGTAACTATGGCTACACCTTC. Translation gives CASSLGAGSNYGYTF.

The V and J genes are TRBV18 and TRBJ1-1; D may be TRBD1 (6 bases). Germline V lookup: CDR1 KGHSH, CDR2 LQKENI. The CDR3 sequence is 14 residues long. V lost 6 bases to trimming and J lost 7 bases, with 18 bases between them. The CDR3 DNA sequence: TGTGCCAGCTCCCAGGGCGGGGGGCATCTTGAAGCTTTCTTT. Protein sequence: CASSQGGGHLEAFF.

The genes are TRBV5-6 and TRBJ1-2; 7 bases are a match to TRBD1. Germline V gives CDR1 SGHDT, CDR2 YYEEEE. J lost 7 bases, V lost 2 bases, and 5 bases had no gene match. This CDR3 has 13 amino acids. The CDR3 DNA reads as TGTGCCAGCAGCTTTGGGACAGATTCTGGCTACACCTTC. Translation gives CASSFGTDSGYTF.

The J gene is TRBJ2-3, the V gene TRBV4-2, with D possibly matching TRBD2 (5 bases). This CDR3 spans 15 amino acids. Germline lookup yields CDR1 LGHNA and CDR2 YNFKEQ. V lost 1 base and J 6 bases, leaving 14 bases between the germline ends. The CDR3 region has the DNA TGTGCCAGCAGCCAAGGAGGACTCGATGGGGATACGCAGTATTTT. Protein sequence: CASSQGGLDGDTQYF.

V and J are TRBV9 and TRBJ1-2, with TRBD1 identical over 8 bases. Germline trimming cut 0 bases from V and 8 bases from J; bases unmatched to any gene: 6. CDR1 SGDLS and CDR2 YYNGEE come from the germline V gene. CDR3 length: 14 residues. The CDR3 DNA follows: TGTGCCAGCAGCGTAGAGCCGGGACAGGCGGGCTACACCTTC. Translation: CASSVEPGQAGYTF. Filled out from reference TRBV9 and TRBJ1-2, the complete variable domain reads DSGVTQTPKHLITATGQRVTLRCSPRSGDLSVYWYQQSLDQGLQFLIQYYNGEERAKGNILERFSAQQFPDLHSELNLSSLELGDSALYFCASSVEPGQAGYTFGSGTRLTVV.

This clone was recorded only once. This chain joins TRBV19 and TRBJ1-1; D perhaps matches TRBD1 (5 bases). CDR3 length: 13 residues. The ends were cut back, 6 bases at V and 1 base at J, with 9 bases in the middle. Germline assignment: CDR1 LNHDA and CDR2 SQIVND (reference sequence). The CDR3 reads CASSDSTNTEAFF. CDR3 bases: TGTGCCAGTAGCGACAGTACGAACACTGAAGCTTTCTTT.

This clone came up a few times. The chain recombines TRBV30 with TRBJ2-3, with TRBD2 matching over 9 bases. Germline V gene sequence: CDR1 GTSNPN, CDR2 SVGIG (reference sequence). The CDR3 spans 13 residues. J gave up 5 bases and V 4 bases, and 4 bases lay outside the gene matches. As DNA, the CDR3 is TGTGCCTGGACTAGCGGGATAGTAGATACGCAGTATTTT. Residues: CAWTSGIVDTQYF.

V and J are TRBV2 and TRBJ1-2, with TRBD1 identical over 9 bases. The CDR3 length is 15 residues. The germline gives CDR1 SNHLY, CDR2 FYNNEI. Trimming cost V 6 bases and J 4 bases; bases outside gene matches: 9. The CDR3 region is CASSLQGALSYGYTF. The DNA for the CDR3 is TGTGCCAGCAGCCTACAGGGGGCGCTTTCCTATGGCTACACCTTC.